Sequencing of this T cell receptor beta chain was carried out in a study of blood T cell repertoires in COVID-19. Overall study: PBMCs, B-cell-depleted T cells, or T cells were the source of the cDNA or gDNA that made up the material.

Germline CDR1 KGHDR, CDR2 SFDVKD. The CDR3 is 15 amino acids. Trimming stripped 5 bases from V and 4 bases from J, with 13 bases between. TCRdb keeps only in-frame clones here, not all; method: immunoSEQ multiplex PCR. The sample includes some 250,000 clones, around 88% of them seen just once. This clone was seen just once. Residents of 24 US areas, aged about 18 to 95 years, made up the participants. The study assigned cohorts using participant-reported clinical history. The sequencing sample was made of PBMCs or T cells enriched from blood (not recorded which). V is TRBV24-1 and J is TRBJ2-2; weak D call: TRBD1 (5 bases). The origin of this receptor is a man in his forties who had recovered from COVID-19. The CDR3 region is CATSAEGASTGELFF. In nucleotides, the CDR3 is TGTGCCACCAGTGCCGAAGGGGCGAGCACCGGGGAGCTGTTTTTT.